This TCR beta chain was recorded in a study of PD-L1 blockade in urothelial cancer (dated by TCRdb to the late 2010s). Context from the whole study: Therapy was started around 2014 for all patients, and atezolizumab 1,200 mg was administered intravenously every 3 weeks. Durable clinical benefit was achieved by nine patients but not by the remaining 20. Patients had an ECOG performance status of 0 or 1 and had received between 0 and 3 prior chemotherapy regimens. Around 30 patients had pretreatment blood TCR-seq, some 24 had at least one posttreatment blood collection, and some 24 had tumor TCR-seq. Blood samples were analyzed at 3 weeks after treatment start (second dose) and at 6 weeks after treatment start. About 85% of the 29 patients were males with bladder-origin urothelial cancer, and about 65% of the roughly 30 reported a prior smoking history. TCR sequencing covered pretreatment tumor samples and matched, serially collected peripheral blood taken before and after atezolizumab treatment. In the same patients, pretreatment tumors underwent whole exome sequencing and RNA sequencing in addition to TCR sequencing. The study, an exploratory multi-omic analysis, examined somatic, immune and clinical correlates of response to PD-L1 blockade with atezolizumab in urothelial cancer. Progression-free survival longer than 6 months counted as durable clinical benefit, and TCR features were additionally tested against both progression-free and overall survival. Blood samples yielded a median of approximately 150,000 T cells and approximately 83,000 unique TCRs, with median clonality around 0.084. Broader findings and caveats from the paper: Greater expansion of tumor-associated TCR clones in peripheral blood 3 weeks after the start of treatment was observed in patients with durable benefit (n of about 20, p = 0.022). Because of the small sample size (n ≈ 27) and the many exploratory analyses performed, the results are intended to be regarded as hypothesis-generating. A pretreatment peripheral blood TCR clonality below the median was linked to improved progression-free and overall survival.

A cohort of more than 25 patients with locally advanced or metastatic urothelial carcinoma, treated at Memorial Sloan Kettering on a trial protocol, was included. Peripheral blood mononuclear cells were collected pretreatment and during treatment, with between 1 and 8 total time points per patient. The Qiagen DNeasy Blood extraction kit was used to purify genomic DNA from total PBMCs and tumor samples. PBMCs were collected pretreatment and during treatment, and were isolated and stored as previously described. Comments on this clone: The antigen it recognizes is unknown. Per-base quality was not reported, and no clone a single base away is much larger than it.

Deletion took 1 base off V and 6 bases off J, with a span of 7 bases between the germline ends. CDR1 and CDR2, per the germline V gene, are SGHVS and FQNEAQ. The CDR3, cysteine through phenylalanine, is 13 amino acids long. Just CDR3 DNA is preserved here, 39 bases in frame from base 1. Synthetic TCR analog templates were spiked into each PCR so that absolute template abundance could be estimated from read counts. The immunoSEQ assay was used to amplify TCRbeta CDR3 regions from genomic DNA with bias-controlled V and J gene primers. Sequencing of rearranged TCRbeta segments was done at approximately 20X coverage. The authors' analysis ran thus. Clustering was used to correct sequencing errors, and CDR3s were annotated against IMGT to assign V, D and J genes. Downstream analyses used only productive TCRbeta rearrangements and left out out-of-frame or stop-codon sequences. To compute clonality, Shannon entropy was normalized by the log of the number of unique productive sequences and then subtracted from one. Clones differing between time points or between blood and tumor were identified by Fisher's exact test with Benjamini-Hochberg correction at adjusted p below 0.01. TCRdb mirrors the immuneACCESS table, restricted to in-frame sequences. Some clones are absent from its copies; in checked studies, under half trace to an unresolved V gene, and the reason for the others is unknown. V and J calls and clone size are copied from that table; D and trimming were computed from the DNA. The sample table records over 45,000 clones; about 86% of these occur just once. The ten largest clones take up roughly 2.8% of the sample.

Recombination connected TRBV7-8 to TRBJ2-1, and the D gene may be TRBD1, 6 bases matching. Sequences were derived from PBMCs, sampled around atezolizumab (anti-PD-L1) treatment. The sequence came from a man aged 50-59 years with urothelial cancer. The CDR3 here reads CASSLGQVNEQFF. Here is the DNA: TGTGCCAGCAGCTTAGGACAGGTCAATGAGCAGTTCTTC.